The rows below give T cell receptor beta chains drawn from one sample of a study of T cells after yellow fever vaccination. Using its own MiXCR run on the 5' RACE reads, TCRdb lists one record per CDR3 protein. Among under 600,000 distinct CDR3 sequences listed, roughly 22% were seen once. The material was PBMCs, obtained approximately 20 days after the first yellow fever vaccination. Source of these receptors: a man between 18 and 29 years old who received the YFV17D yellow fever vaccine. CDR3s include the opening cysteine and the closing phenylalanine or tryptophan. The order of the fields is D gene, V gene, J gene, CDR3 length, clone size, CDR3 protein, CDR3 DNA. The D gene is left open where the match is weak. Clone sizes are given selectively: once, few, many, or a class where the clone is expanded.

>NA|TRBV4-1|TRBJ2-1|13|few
CASSQVGVDEQFF
TGCGCCAGCAGCCAAGTCGGGGTGGATGAGCAGTTCTTC
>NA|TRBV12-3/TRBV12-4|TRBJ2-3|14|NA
CASSLRSHTDTQYF
TGTGCCAGCAGTTTAAGATCCCACACAGATACGCAGTATTTT
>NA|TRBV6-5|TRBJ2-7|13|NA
CASSFRNGDEQYF
TGTGCCAGCAGTTTCCGTAACGGAGACGAGCAGTACTTC
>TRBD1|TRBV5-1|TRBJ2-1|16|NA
CASSAGTGGTYNEQFF
TGCGCCAGCAGCGCGGGGACAGGGGGTACCTACAATGAGCAGTTCTTC
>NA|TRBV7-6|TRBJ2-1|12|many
CASSFSGNEQFF
TGCGCCAGCAGCTTTTCAGGCAATGAGCAGTTCTTC
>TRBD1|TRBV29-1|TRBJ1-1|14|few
CSAGQGYLNTEAFF
TGCAGCGCGGGACAGGGGTATTTGAACACTGAAGCTTTCTTT
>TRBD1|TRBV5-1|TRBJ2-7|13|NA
CASSTGGIYEQYF
TGCGCCAGCAGCACAGGGGGGATCTACGAGCAGTACTTC
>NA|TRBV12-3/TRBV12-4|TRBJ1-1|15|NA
CASSLWGAGNTEAFF
TGTGCCAGCAGTTTGTGGGGGGCCGGGAACACTGAAGCTTTCTTT
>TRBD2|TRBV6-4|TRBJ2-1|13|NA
CASSDGQRGGQFF
TGTGCCAGCAGTGACGGCCAGCGGGGCGGGCAGTTCTTC
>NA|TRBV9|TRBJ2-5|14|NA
CASSVGLSQETQYF
TGTGCCAGCAGCGTCGGACTGTCCCAAGAGACCCAGTACTTC
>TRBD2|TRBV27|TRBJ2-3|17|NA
CASSLYWTSGGGDTQYF
TGTGCCAGCAGTTTATACTGGACTAGCGGGGGCGGAGATACGCAGTATTTT
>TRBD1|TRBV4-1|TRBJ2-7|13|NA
CASSHGQGDEQYF
TGCGCCAGCAGCCACGGACAGGGGGACGAGCAGTACTTC
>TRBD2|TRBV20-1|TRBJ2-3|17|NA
CSAPVLAGGVSTDTQYF
TGCAGTGCTCCCGTTCTAGCGGGGGGCGTAAGCACAGATACGCAGTATTTT
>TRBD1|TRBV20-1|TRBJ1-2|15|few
CSASYRPGGLDGYTF
TGCAGTGCTAGTTATAGGCCAGGGGGTTTAGACGGCTACACCTTC
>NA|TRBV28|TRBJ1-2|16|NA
CASSWGAFNLNYGYTF
TGTGCCAGCAGTTGGGGGGCGTTTAATTTAAACTATGGCTACACCTTC
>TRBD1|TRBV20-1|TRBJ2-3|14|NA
CSATGTDSTDTQYF
TGCAGTGCCACTGGGACAGACTCCACAGATACGCAGTATTTT